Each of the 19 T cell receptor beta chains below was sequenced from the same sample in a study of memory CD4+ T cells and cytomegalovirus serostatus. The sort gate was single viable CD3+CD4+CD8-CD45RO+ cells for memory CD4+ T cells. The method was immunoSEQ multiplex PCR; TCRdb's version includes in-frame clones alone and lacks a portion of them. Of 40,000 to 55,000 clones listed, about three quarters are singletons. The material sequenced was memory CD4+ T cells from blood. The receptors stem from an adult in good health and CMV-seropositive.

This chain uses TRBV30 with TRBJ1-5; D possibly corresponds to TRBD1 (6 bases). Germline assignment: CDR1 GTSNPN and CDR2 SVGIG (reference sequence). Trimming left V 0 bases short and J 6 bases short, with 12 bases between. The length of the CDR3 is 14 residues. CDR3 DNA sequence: TGTGCCTGGAGTGTATTGGGGGCGGGTCAGCCCCAGCATTTT. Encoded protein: CAWSVLGAGQPQHF.

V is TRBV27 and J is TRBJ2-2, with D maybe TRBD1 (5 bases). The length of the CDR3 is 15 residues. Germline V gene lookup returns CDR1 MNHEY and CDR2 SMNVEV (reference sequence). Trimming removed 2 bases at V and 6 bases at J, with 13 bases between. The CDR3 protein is CASSLKAGSSGELFF. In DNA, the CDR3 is TGTGCCAGCAGTTTAAAGGCAGGGTCGTCCGGGGAGCTGTTTTTT.

The CDR3 reads CSVEDFKDLGFGYTF. The CDR3 DNA reads as TGCAGCGTTGAAGATTTCAAGGACCTTGGGTTCGGCTACACCTTC. The rearrangement uses TRBV29-1 and TRBJ1-2; D not certain. Trimming left V 0 bases short and J 8 bases short, with 19 bases between. In germline, CDR1 is SQVTM, CDR2 ANQGSEA. This CDR3 comprises 15 residues.

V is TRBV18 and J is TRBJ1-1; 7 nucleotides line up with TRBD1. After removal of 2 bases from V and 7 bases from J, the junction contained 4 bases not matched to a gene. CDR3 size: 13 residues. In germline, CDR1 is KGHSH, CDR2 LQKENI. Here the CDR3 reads CASSPGGQNEAFF. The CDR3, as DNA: TGTGCCAGCTCACCAGGGGGACAGAATGAAGCTTTCTTT.

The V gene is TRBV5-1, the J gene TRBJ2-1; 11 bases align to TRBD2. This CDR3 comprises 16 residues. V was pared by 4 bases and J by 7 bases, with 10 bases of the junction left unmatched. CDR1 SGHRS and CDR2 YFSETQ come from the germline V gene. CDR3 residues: CASSILTSGKKNEQFF. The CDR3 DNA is TGCGCCAGCAGCATCTTGACTAGCGGGAAGAAGAATGAGCAGTTCTTC.

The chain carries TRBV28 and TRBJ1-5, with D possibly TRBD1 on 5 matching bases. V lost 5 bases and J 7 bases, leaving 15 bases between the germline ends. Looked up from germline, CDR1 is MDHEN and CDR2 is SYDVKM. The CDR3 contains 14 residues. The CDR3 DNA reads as TGTGCCAGCAGTAGGGACGGAGGATTGCAGCCCCAGCATTTT. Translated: CASSRDGGLQPQHF.

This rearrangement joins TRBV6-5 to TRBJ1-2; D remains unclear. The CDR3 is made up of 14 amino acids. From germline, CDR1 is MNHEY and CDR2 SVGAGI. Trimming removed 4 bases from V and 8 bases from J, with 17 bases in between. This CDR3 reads CASSFLIFGSGYTF. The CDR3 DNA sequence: TGTGCCAGCAGTTTTCTTATCTTCGGATCAGGCTACACCTTC.

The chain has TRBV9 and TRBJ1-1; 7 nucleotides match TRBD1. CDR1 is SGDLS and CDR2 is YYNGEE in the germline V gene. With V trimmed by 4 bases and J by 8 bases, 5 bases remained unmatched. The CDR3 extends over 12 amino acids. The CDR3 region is CASSPQGNEAFF. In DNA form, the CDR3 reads TGTGCCAGCAGCCCACAGGGGAACGAAGCTTTCTTT.

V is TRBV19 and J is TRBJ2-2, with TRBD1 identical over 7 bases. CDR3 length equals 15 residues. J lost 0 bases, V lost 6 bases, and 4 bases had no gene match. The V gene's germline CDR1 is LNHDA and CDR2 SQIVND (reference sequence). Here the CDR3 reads CASRRGTANTGELFF. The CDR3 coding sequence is TGTGCCAGTAGACGAGGGACAGCGAACACCGGGGAGCTGTTTTTT.

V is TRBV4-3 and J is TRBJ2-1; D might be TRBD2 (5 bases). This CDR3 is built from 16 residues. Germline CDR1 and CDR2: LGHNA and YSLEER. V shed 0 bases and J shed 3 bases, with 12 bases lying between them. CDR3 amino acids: CASSQEWLAGYNEQFF. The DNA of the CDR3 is TGCGCCAGCAGCCAAGAATGGCTAGCTGGCTACAATGAGCAGTTCTTC.

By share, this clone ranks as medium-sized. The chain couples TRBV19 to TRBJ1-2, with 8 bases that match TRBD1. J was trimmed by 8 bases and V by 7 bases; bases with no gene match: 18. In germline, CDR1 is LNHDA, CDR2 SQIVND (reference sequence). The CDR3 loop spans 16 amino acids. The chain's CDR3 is CASTVSPDRVIGGYTF. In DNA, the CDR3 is TGTGCCAGTACCGTCTCTCCGGACAGGGTGATAGGGGGCTACACCTTC.

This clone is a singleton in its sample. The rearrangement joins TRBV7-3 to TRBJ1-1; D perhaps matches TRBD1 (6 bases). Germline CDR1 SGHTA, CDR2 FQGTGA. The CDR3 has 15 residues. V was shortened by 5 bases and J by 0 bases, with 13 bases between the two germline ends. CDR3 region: CASSPTGIMNTEAFF. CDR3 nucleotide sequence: TGTGCCAGCAGCCCCACAGGGATAATGAACACTGAAGCTTTCTTT.

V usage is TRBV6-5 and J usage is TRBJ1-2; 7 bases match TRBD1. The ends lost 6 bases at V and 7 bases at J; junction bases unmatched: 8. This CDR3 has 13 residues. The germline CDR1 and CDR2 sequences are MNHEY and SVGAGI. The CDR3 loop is CASREDRAGGYTF. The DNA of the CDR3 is TGTGCCAGCAGGGAAGACAGGGCAGGTGGCTACACCTTC.

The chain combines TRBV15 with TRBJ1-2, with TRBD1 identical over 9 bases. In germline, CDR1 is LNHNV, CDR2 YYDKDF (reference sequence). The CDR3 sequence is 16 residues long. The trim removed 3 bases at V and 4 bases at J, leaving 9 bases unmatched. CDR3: CATSSVDGTGPYGYTF. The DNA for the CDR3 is TGTGCCACCAGCAGCGTAGACGGGACAGGGCCCTATGGCTACACCTTC.

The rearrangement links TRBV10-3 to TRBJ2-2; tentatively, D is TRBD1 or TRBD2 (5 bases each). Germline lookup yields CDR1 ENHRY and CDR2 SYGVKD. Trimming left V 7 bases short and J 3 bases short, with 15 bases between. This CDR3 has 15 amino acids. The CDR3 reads CAIMSTGTHTGELFF. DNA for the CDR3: TGTGCCATCATGTCAACCGGGACGCACACCGGGGAGCTGTTTTTT.

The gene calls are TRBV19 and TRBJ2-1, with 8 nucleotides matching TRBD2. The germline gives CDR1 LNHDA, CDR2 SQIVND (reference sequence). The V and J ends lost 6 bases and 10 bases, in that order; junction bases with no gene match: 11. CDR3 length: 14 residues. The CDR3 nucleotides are TGTGCCAGTAGCTATCCCCCTAGCGGGCGGGAGCAGTTCTTC. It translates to CASSYPPSGREQFF.

The DNA for the CDR3 is TGTGCCAGCAGACCTAACGCCGGACAGGGGAACTATGGCTACACCTTC. This gives the protein CASRPNAGQGNYGYTF. The J gene is TRBJ1-2, the V gene TRBV13; 9 bases map to TRBD1. The trim removed 6 bases at V and 2 bases at J, leaving 10 bases unmatched. CDR3 size: 16 residues. CDR1 and CDR2 (germline): PRHDT, FYEKMQ (reference sequence). The variable domain in full, with the rest retrieved from reference TRBV13 and TRBJ1-2, is AAGVIQSPRHLIKEKRETATLKCYPIPRHDTVYWYQQGPGQDPQFLISFYEKMQSDKGSIPDRFSAQQFSDYHSELNMSSLELGDSALYFCASRPNAGQGNYGYTFGSGTRLTVV.

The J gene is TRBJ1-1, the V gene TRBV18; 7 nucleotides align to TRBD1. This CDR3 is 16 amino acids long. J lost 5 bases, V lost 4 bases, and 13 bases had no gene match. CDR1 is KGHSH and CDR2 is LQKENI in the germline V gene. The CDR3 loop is CASSRDRTTGVTEAFF. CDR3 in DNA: TGTGCCAGCTCACGGGACAGAACTACCGGAGTAACTGAAGCTTTCTTT.

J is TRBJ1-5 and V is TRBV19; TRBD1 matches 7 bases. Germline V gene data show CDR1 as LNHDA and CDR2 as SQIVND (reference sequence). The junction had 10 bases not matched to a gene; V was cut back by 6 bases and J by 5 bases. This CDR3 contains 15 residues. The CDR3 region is CASRDARGEDQPQHF. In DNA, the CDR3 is TGTGCCAGTAGAGACGCCAGGGGGGAGGATCAGCCCCAGCATTTT.